Ten or more counts support the clone carrying this TCR beta chain. CDR1 DFQATT and CDR2 SNEGSKA come from the germline V gene (reference sequence). The CDR3 spans 15 residues. V was shortened by 4 bases and J by 5 bases, with 18 bases between the two germline ends. These data belong to a study of early T cells in non-severe SARS-CoV-2 infection. Study as a whole: The authors sequenced bulk RNA from unsorted whole blood, leaving chains unpaired.

Via MiXCR, TCRdb re-called the 5' RACE reads, giving one row per CDR3 protein. Among around 94,000 distinct CDR3 sequences, about 12% were seen once, and the ten largest hold approximately 6%. The TCR was taken from an adult who was a healthcare worker with PCR-confirmed SARS-CoV-2 infection or an uninfected control (not recorded which). The sample consisted of whole blood. The V gene is TRBV20-1, the J gene TRBJ1-5; D remains unclear. The chain's CDR3 is CSATSPITHDQPQHF. The CDR3 coding sequence is TGCAGTGCTACGTCCCCGATTACCCACGATCAGCCCCAGCATTTT.